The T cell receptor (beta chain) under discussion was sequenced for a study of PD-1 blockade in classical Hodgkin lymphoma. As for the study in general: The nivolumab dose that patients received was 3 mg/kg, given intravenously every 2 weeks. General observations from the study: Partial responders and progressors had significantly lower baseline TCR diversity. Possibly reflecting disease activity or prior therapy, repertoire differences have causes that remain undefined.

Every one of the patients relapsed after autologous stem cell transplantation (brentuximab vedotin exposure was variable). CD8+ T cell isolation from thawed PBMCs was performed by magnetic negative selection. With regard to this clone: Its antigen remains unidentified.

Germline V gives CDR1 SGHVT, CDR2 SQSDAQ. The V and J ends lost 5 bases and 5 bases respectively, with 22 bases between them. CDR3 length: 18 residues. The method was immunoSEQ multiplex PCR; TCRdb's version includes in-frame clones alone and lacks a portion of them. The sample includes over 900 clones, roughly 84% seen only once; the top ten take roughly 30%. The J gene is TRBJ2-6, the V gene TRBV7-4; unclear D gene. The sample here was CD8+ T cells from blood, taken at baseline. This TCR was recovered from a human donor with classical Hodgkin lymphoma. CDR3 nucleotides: TGTGCCAGCAGCATTTTGCGCAGCTCACAAAGTCGGGCCAACGTCCTGACTTTC. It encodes CASSILRSSQSRANVLTF.